The 17 T cell receptor beta chains given below trace back to one sample, sequenced in a study of early T cells in non-severe SARS-CoV-2 infection (dated by TCRdb to the early 2020s). The library was produced with 5' RACE. Sequencing instrument: NextSeq 500. TCRdb's own reprocessing of the public reads used fastp at Q25 and MiXCR and kept productive beta chains. Rows are unified per CDR3 protein, each entry keeping the most common DNA and genes. Counted in this sample were approximately 64,000 distinct CDR3 sequences; 20% to 25% of them appeared once. Of the sample, approximately 17% is held by the ten largest clones. Sample: whole blood, taken at baseline. The receptors here all came from an adult who was a healthcare worker with PCR-confirmed SARS-CoV-2 infection or an uninfected control (not recorded which).

The J gene is TRBJ2-2, the V gene TRBV7-2; D gene unclear. Germline CDR1 reads SGHTA; CDR2 reads FQGNSA. The CDR3 consists of 15 residues. V was cut by 3 bases and J by 4 bases, with 12 bases left in between. The CDR3 is CASSLAGSGTGELFF. In DNA form, the CDR3 reads TGTGCCAGCAGCTTGGCAGGATCGGGCACCGGGGAGCTGTTTTTT.

V usage is TRBV20-1 and J usage is TRBJ1-1, with D perhaps matching TRBD1 (6 bases). Germline V CDR1 and CDR2: DFQATT, SNEGSKA (reference sequence). V lost 5 bases and J 1 base, leaving 14 bases between the germline ends. This CDR3 contains 14 residues. CDR3 bases: TGCAGTGCTCGCCGGGGGGCGCAGAACACTGAAGCTTTCTTT. This codes for CSARRGAQNTEAFF.

This clonotype was recorded a few times. The V and J genes are TRBV5-4 and TRBJ1-2; D remains unclear. V was clipped by 2 bases and J by 3 bases, with 11 bases between them. The CDR3 totals 14 residues. Per germline, CDR1 SGHNT and CDR2 YYREEE (reference sequence). The CDR3 loop reads CASSFRTFDYGYTF. CDR3 bases: TGTGCCAGCAGCTTCCGAACCTTTGACTATGGCTACACCTTC.

V usage is TRBV12-5 and J usage is TRBJ1-1; 7 positions agree with TRBD1. Losses at the gene ends were 6 bases for V and 2 bases for J; bases not matched to a gene: 3. Germline CDR1 reads LGHNT; CDR2 reads FRNRAP. CDR3 length equals 13 residues. The CDR3 nucleotides read TGTGCTAGTGGCAGACAGGGAAACACTGAAGCTTTCTTT. This translates into CASGRQGNTEAFF. Full variable domain (rest looked up from reference TRBV12-5 and TRBJ1-1): DARVTQTPRHKVTEMGQEVTMRCQPILGHNTVFWYRQTMMQGLELLAYFRNRAPLDDSGMPKDRFSAEMPDATLATLKIQPSEPRDSAVYFCASGRQGNTEAFFGQGTRLTVV.

The table lists this clonotype with a few counts. V gene TRBV18 combines with J gene TRBJ2-1, with D perhaps TRBD1 or TRBD2 (5 bases each). The CDR3 is 14 amino acids. Germline V CDR1 and CDR2: KGHSH, LQKENI. V lost 2 bases, J lost 8 bases, and 13 bases lay in between. The CDR3 spells CASSPGLGVDEQFF. The CDR3 DNA reads TGTGCCAGCTCACCAGGACTGGGGGTGGATGAGCAGTTCTTC. The full variable domain, in which reference TRBV18 and TRBJ2-1 provide the parts outside the CDR3, is NAGVMQNPRHLVRRRGQEARLRCSPMKGHSHVYWYRQLPEEGLKFMVYLQKENIIDESGMPKERFSAEFPKEGPSILRIQQVVRGDSAAYFCASSPGLGVDEQFFGPGTRLTVL.

The chain recombines TRBV29-1 with TRBJ2-3; D is perhaps TRBD1 or TRBD2 (5 bases each). This CDR3 spans 13 amino acids. In germline, CDR1 is SQVTM, CDR2 ANQGSEA. Trimming shortened V by 7 bases and J by 0 bases, and 11 bases separated the two germline ends. CDR3 loop: CSAPGASTDTQYF. The DNA of the CDR3 is TGCAGCGCCCCCGGGGCGAGCACAGATACGCAGTATTTT.

J is TRBJ1-1 and V is TRBV5-4; perhaps TRBD1 as D (6 bases). Germline CDR1 reads SGHNT; CDR2 reads YYREEE (reference sequence). This CDR3 comprises 14 residues. Trimming left V 2 bases short and J 1 base short, with 9 bases between. CDR3 sequence reads: CASSFQQGNTEAFF. The DNA of the CDR3 is TGTGCCAGCAGCTTTCAACAGGGGAACACTGAAGCTTTCTTT.

This chain links TRBV6-5 with TRBJ1-4; 9 positions match TRBD1. Germline V gene data show CDR1 as MNHEY and CDR2 as SVGAGI. This CDR3 region has 14 residues. V was pared by 5 bases and J by 7 bases, with 5 bases of the junction left unmatched. CDR3 amino acids: CASSNTGGSEKLFF. The CDR3 DNA sequence: TGTGCCAGCAGTAACACAGGGGGCTCTGAAAAACTGTTTTTT.

This clonotype has at least ten counts. The chain combines TRBV9 with TRBJ2-2; D unclear. The CDR3 extends over 13 amino acids. In germline, CDR1 is SGDLS, CDR2 YYNGEE. The V gene lost 0 bases and the J gene lost 6 bases, with 6 bases spanning the gap. The chain's CDR3 is CASSVEIAGELFF. Here the CDR3 DNA reads TGTGCCAGCAGCGTAGAGATCGCCGGGGAGCTGTTTTTT.

This clonotype appeared a few times. The chain uses TRBV7-9 and TRBJ1-1; possible D gene TRBD1, 6 bases. The germline V gene has CDR1 SEHNR and CDR2 FQNEAQ (reference sequence). The V end was cut by 2 bases, the J end by 3 bases, with 13 bases between. CDR3 length: 15 amino acids. The DNA for the CDR3 is TGTGCCAGCAGCTTACCAGGGGAGATTGACACTGAAGCTTTCTTT. This encodes CASSLPGEIDTEAFF. Looking up the rest from reference TRBV7-9 and TRBJ1-1 gives the full variable domain: DTGVSQNPRHKITKRGQNVTFRCDPISEHNRLYWYRQTLGQGPEFLTYFQNEAQLEKSRLLSDRFSAERPKGSFSTLEIQRTEQGDSAMYLCASSLPGEIDTEAFFGQGTRLTVV.

This clonotype came up a few times. Written as DNA, the CDR3 is TGTGCCAGCGCAGGCCTCTCAGGGGGTCAGCCCCAGCATTTT. Amino acids: CASAGLSGGQPQHF. The chain carries TRBV2 and TRBJ1-5; TRBD1 matches 7 bases. The CDR3 loop spans 14 amino acids. The germline CDR1 and CDR2 sequences are SNHLY and FYNNEI. V lost 8 bases to trimming and J lost 6 bases; unmatched junction nucleotides: 10. Full variable domain (outside the CDR3, taken from reference TRBV2 and TRBJ1-5): EPEVTQTPSHQVTQMGQEVILRCVPISNHLYFYWYRQILGQKVEFLVSFYNNEISEKSEIFDDQFSVERPDGSNFTLKIRSTKLEDSAMYFCASAGLSGGQPQHFGDGTRLSIL.

V and J are TRBV20-1 and TRBJ1-1; D gene ambiguous. Per germline, CDR1 DFQATT and CDR2 SNEGSKA (reference sequence). The CDR3 totals 14 residues. V was trimmed by 6 bases and J by 1 base, leaving 15 bases between them. The CDR3 bases are TGCAGTGCCACCGACCCGACGGGGAACACTGAAGCTTTCTTT. Translation: CSATDPTGNTEAFF.

The chain joins TRBV29-1 to TRBJ2-7, with D perhaps TRBD1 (6 bases). CDR1 and CDR2 (germline): SQVTM, ANQGSEA. Trimming cost V 3 bases and J 2 bases, with 8 bases left between them. CDR3 length equals 12 residues. DNA of the CDR3: TGCAGCGTTGAGGACAGACCCTACGAGCAGTACTTC. Its protein is CSVEDRPYEQYF.

The J gene is TRBJ2-6, the V gene TRBV29-1; D is uncertain. The CDR3 consists of 14 residues. Trimming took 6 bases from V and 1 from J, leaving 10 bases between them. The germline CDR1 and CDR2 sequences are SQVTM and ANQGSEA. CDR3 sequence (DNA): TGCAGCGTGGCTTTCAGTTCTGGGGCCAACGTCCTGACTTTC. The encoded protein is CSVAFSSGANVLTF.

The gene calls are TRBV12-3 or TRBV12-4 and TRBJ2-5; the D is unclear. The CDR3 has 13 residues. The V and J ends lost 2 bases and 2 bases respectively, with 6 bases between them. This chain's CDR3 is CASSLTSQETQYF. The CDR3 region has the DNA TGTGCCAGCAGTTTAACCAGTCAAGAGACCCAGTACTTC.

This chain links TRBV18 with TRBJ1-6; no clear D. Between the trimmed V and J ends, which lost 2 bases and 5 bases, there was a span of 4 bases. The CDR3 is 13 residues long. CDR1 KGHSH and CDR2 LQKENI come from the germline V gene. The CDR3 DNA reads as TGTGCCAGCTCACCAAATGATAATTCACCCCTCCACTTT. It encodes CASSPNDNSPLHF.

The V call is TRBV10-3, the J call TRBJ2-1; D may correspond to TRBD1 or TRBD2 (5 bases each). The CDR3 has 13 residues. Germline V CDR1 and CDR2: ENHRY, SYGVKD. V lost 5 bases and J lost 10, with 15 bases in between. Written as DNA, the CDR3 is TGTGCCATCAGTTCCCTTCGGGACGGAGAGCAGTTCTTC. This encodes CAISSLRDGEQFF.